The clone carrying this T cell receptor beta chain has ten or more counts. These data come from a study of metastatic and nonmetastatic thyroid tumors. Not a single patient had been given any form of treatment at any point before undergoing thyroid surgery. TCRdb re-processed the PCR reads through MiXCR. This table has around 10,000 clones, roughly an eighth appearing once. J was trimmed by 5 bases and V by 3 bases; bases with no gene match: 8. This CDR3 contains 16 residues. Germline V gives CDR1 ENHRY, CDR2 SYGVKD. The clonotype was recovered from a female donor with papillary thyroid cancer or a benign thyroid nodule (not recorded which). Some clones in this sample may be carry-over from other donors' samples. The V and J genes are TRBV10-3 and TRBJ2-5, with 11 nucleotides matching TRBD2. Specimen: blood. The CDR3 DNA reads as TGTGCCATCAGTGACCCTGGACTAGCGGGCCCGGAGACCCAGTACTTC. This codes for CAISDPGLAGPETQYF.